These 29 T cell receptor beta chains came from one sample sequenced in a study of blood T cell repertoires in COVID-19. Generated by immunoSEQ multiplex PCR, the TCRdb table keeps only in-frame clones and is missing some. The table lists 170,000 or so clones, 65% to 90% of them singletons. The sample was peripheral blood. The receptor set was obtained from a human donor in a cohort sampled during active COVID-19.

This clone appeared once. The chain joins TRBV7-3 to TRBJ2-7; TRBD2 might be the D (6 bases). Germline CDR1 is SGHTA and CDR2 is FQGTGA. The CDR3 covers 14 residues. The ends were cut back, 0 bases at V and 5 bases at J, with 11 bases in the middle. The DNA for the CDR3 is TGTGCCAGCAGCTTAACCGGGAGTCTTAACGAGCAGTACTTC. This codes for CASSLTGSLNEQYF.

The chain links TRBV7-3 to TRBJ1-6; TRBD1 matches 7 bases. This CDR3 has 16 residues. J lost 10 bases, V lost 0 bases, and 9 bases had no gene match. Germline V gene data show CDR1 as SGHTA and CDR2 as FQGTGA. CDR3 region: CASSLTDGTVSSPLHF. CDR3 DNA sequence: TGTGCCAGCAGCTTAACGGATGGGACAGTTTCCTCACCCCTCCACTTT.

This sequence joins TRBV7-9 and TRBJ1-2; D might be TRBD1 (5 bases). Germline-derived CDR1 and CDR2 are SEHNR and FQNEAQ (reference sequence). The CDR3 is 17 amino acids. The V gene lost 7 bases and the J gene lost 5 bases, with 26 bases spanning the gap. CDR3 protein: CASTRPPGNWGDYGYTF. CDR3 coding DNA: TGTGCCAGCACCCGACCCCCAGGTAACTGGGGGGATTATGGCTACACCTTC.

A word on this clone: Other DNA sequences in the sample encode the same CDR3. The chain combines TRBV15 with TRBJ2-7; no clear D. Germline CDR1 reads LNHNV; CDR2 reads YYDKDF (reference sequence). V gave up 2 bases and J gave up 3 bases, with 5 bases separating them. The CDR3 consists of 12 residues. The CDR3 reads CATSRTGYEQYF. CDR3 DNA: TGTGCCACCAGCAGAACGGGCTACGAGCAGTACTTC.

This clone was detected a few times. This chain uses TRBV2 with TRBJ1-5; 10 bases are a match to TRBD1. The CDR3 spans 14 residues. Germline CDR1 SNHLY, CDR2 FYNNEI. V shed 6 bases and J 6 bases; nucleotides not matched to a gene: 5. The CDR3 reads CASSLDRGRQPQHF. The CDR3 nucleotides are TGTGCCAGCAGCCTTGACAGGGGGCGTCAGCCCCAGCATTTT.

The genes are TRBV11-1 and TRBJ2-7; a possible D gene is TRBD2 (5 bases). V was cut by 5 bases and J by 3 bases, with 14 bases left in between. The CDR3 contains 14 residues. CDR1 SGHAT and CDR2 FQDESV come from the germline V gene (reference sequence). CDR3 nucleotide sequence: TGTGCCAGCAGCGCCCCCGGGGTCCACTACGAGCAGTACTTC. This encodes CASSAPGVHYEQYF. The full variable domain, with the rest looked up from reference TRBV11-1 and TRBJ2-7, is EAEVAQSPRYKITEKSQAVAFWCDPISGHATLYWYRQILGQGPELLVQFQDESVVDDSQLPKDRFSAERLKGVDSTLKIQPAELGDSAMYLCASSAPGVHYEQYFGPGTRLTVT.

This clone was seen just once. The chain combines TRBV10-2 with TRBJ2-7; 7 bases match TRBD1. The junction had 13 bases not matched to a gene; V was cut back by 6 bases and J by 5 bases. Germline CDR1 is WSHSY and CDR2 is SAAADI. The CDR3 is 15 residues long. The DNA of the CDR3 is TGCGCCAGCAGGGGGGACAGACGAATTGGCGACGAGCAGTACTTC. Its translation: CASRGDRRIGDEQYF.

The chain combines TRBV5-6 with TRBJ2-3; tentatively, D is TRBD2 (5 bases). V was pared by 4 bases and J by 2 bases, with 14 bases between. Looked up from germline, CDR1 is SGHDT and CDR2 is YYEEEE. The length of the CDR3 is 15 residues. This chain's CDR3 is CASSLWTHYTDTQYF. The CDR3, as DNA: TGTGCCAGCAGCCTGTGGACTCACTACACAGATACGCAGTATTTT.

The V gene is TRBV7-2, the J gene TRBJ1-6; a weak D match, TRBD1 (5 bases). Trimming pared 5 bases from V and 10 bases from J, leaving 18 bases between. CDR1 and CDR2 (germline): SGHTA, FQGNSA. The CDR3 has 15 residues. Here the CDR3 reads CASSRQGPEKSPLHF. The CDR3 DNA reads TGTGCCAGCAGCCGGCAGGGCCCGGAGAAATCACCCCTCCACTTT.

V gene TRBV27 combines with J gene TRBJ1-2; D remains unclear. The V gene lost 2 bases and the J gene lost 3 bases, with 7 bases spanning the gap. In germline, CDR1 is MNHEY, CDR2 SMNVEV (reference sequence). The CDR3 consists of 13 residues. The CDR3 reads CASSLEVHYGYTF. Written as DNA, the CDR3 is TGTGCCAGCAGTTTAGAGGTTCACTATGGCTACACCTTC.

The CDR3 is CASSPQGTGLNTEAFF. The CDR3 DNA reads TGTGCCAGCTCACCACAAGGGACAGGGCTGAACACTGAAGCTTTCTTT. The J gene is TRBJ1-1, the V gene TRBV18, with 9 bases aligning to TRBD1. CDR1 and CDR2 from the germline V gene are KGHSH and LQKENI. This CDR3 region has 16 residues. V shed 1 base and J 0 bases; nucleotides not matched to a gene: 3.

CDR3 residues: CASSQDPGGGNEQFF. The DNA of the CDR3 is TGTGCCAGCAGCCAAGATCCCGGGGGAGGGAATGAGCAGTTCTTC. The chain combines TRBV4-2 with TRBJ2-1; 7 bases align to TRBD2. CDR1 is LGHNA, CDR2 YNFKEQ, per germline. This CDR3 contains 15 residues. V trimming: 0 bases; J trimming: 7 bases; junction bases outside the gene matches: 6.

To note about this clone: The sample carries other DNA sequences with the same CDR3. The rearrangement joins TRBV28 to TRBJ2-7, with 9 bases that match TRBD2. V shed 6 bases, J shed 0 bases, and the junction held 3 bases outside the gene matches. Germline CDR1 MDHEN, CDR2 SYDVKM. The CDR3 is made up of 14 amino acids. The CDR3 DNA sequence: TGTGCCAGCAGCCCAGCGGGAGGCTCCTACGAGCAGTACTTC. Amino acid sequence: CASSPAGGSYEQYF.

The V and J genes are TRBV19 and TRBJ1-2, with a weak D call TRBD1 (5 bases). CDR3 length: 14 residues. Germline values: CDR1 LNHDA, CDR2 SQIVND (reference sequence). V was pared by 4 bases and J by 4 bases, with 13 bases between. The CDR3 here is CASSSGGITYGYTF. CDR3 DNA: TGTGCCAGTAGTAGCGGGGGGATCACCTATGGCTACACCTTC.

V is TRBV6-5 and J is TRBJ2-2; 10 bases map to TRBD2. Per germline, CDR1 MNHEY and CDR2 SVGAGI. The CDR3 contains 15 residues. V was clipped by 8 bases and J by 4 bases; unmatched bases: 7. The CDR3 protein is CASRSLAGVTGELFF. CDR3 DNA sequence: TGTGCCAGCCGTTCTCTAGCGGGAGTCACCGGGGAGCTGTTTTTT.

A word on this clone: The identical CDR3 is also encoded by other nucleotide sequences in the sample. The chain has TRBV12-3 or TRBV12-4 and TRBJ1-2, with 8 nucleotides matching TRBD1. This CDR3 has 13 amino acids. V trimming: 5 bases; J trimming: 4 bases; junction bases outside the gene matches: 3. The CDR3 bases are TGTGCCAGCAGTCCAGGACAGGGCTATGGCTACACCTTC. This translates into CASSPGQGYGYTF.

Only a few counts were recorded for this clone. The V gene is TRBV28, the J gene TRBJ1-3; D is unclear. Trimming stripped 6 bases from V and 0 bases from J, with 12 bases between. The CDR3 covers 15 residues. In germline, CDR1 is MDHEN, CDR2 SYDVKM. CDR3 amino acids: CASSTDGLSGNTIYF. For the CDR3, the DNA is TGTGCCAGCAGCACGGACGGACTCTCTGGAAACACCATATATTTT.

V and J are TRBV7-2 and TRBJ1-3; 9 bases line up with TRBD1. The V gene end was trimmed by 5 bases and the J gene end by 2 bases; junction bases not matched to a gene: 4. Per germline, CDR1 SGHTA and CDR2 FQGNSA. This CDR3 spans 15 amino acids. CDR3 loop: CASSPTGGTGNTIYF. In DNA form, the CDR3 reads TGTGCCAGCAGCCCGACAGGGGGGACTGGAAACACCATATATTTT. Filled out from reference TRBV7-2 and TRBJ1-3, the complete variable domain reads GAGVSQSPSNKVTEKGKDVELRCDPISGHTALYWYRQSLGQGLEFLIYFQGNSAPDKSGLPSDRFSAERTGGSVSTLTIQRTQQEDSAVYLCASSPTGGTGNTIYFGEGSWLTVV.

This chain connects TRBV11-3 to TRBJ1-4, with 8 bases fitting TRBD1. Trimming at V came to 4 bases and at J to 5 bases, leaving 9 bases not matched to a gene. The CDR3 is 16 residues long. Germline lookup yields CDR1 SGHNT and CDR2 YENEEA. Here the CDR3 reads CASSSGQGGANEKLFF. The DNA of the CDR3 is TGTGCCAGCAGCTCCGGACAGGGAGGGGCAAATGAAAAACTGTTTTTT.

V gene TRBV7-3 combines with J gene TRBJ1-5; possibly TRBD1 for D (5 bases). Trimming removed 1 base from V and 0 bases from J, with 10 bases in between. CDR1 and CDR2 (germline): SGHTA, FQGTGA. The CDR3 length is 16 residues. CDR3 loop: CASSLSRVFSNQPQHF. CDR3 nucleotide sequence: TGTGCCAGCAGCTTAAGCAGGGTTTTTAGCAATCAGCCCCAGCATTTT. The entire variable domain, with the rest obtained from reference TRBV7-3 and TRBJ1-5, is as follows: GAGVSQTPSNKVTEKGKYVELRCDPISGHTALYWYRQSLGQGPEFLIYFQGTGAADDSGLPNDRFFAVRPEGSVSTLKIQRTERGDSAVYLCASSLSRVFSNQPQHFGDGTRLSIL.

The chain uses TRBV7-9 and TRBJ2-3, with a weak D call TRBD1 (5 bases). The CDR3 sequence is 14 residues long. Germline V lookup: CDR1 SEHNR, CDR2 FQNEAQ (reference sequence). Deletions cut 3 bases from V and 0 bases from J, with 7 bases between. The chain's CDR3 is CASSLSGSTDTQYF. CDR3 DNA sequence: TGTGCCAGCAGCTTGTCAGGGAGCACAGATACGCAGTATTTT.

The genes are TRBV24-1 and TRBJ2-2; 7 bases agree with TRBD2. V was pared by 4 bases and J by 0 bases, with 7 bases of the junction left unmatched. Per the germline V gene, CDR1 is KGHDR and CDR2 is SFDVKD. The length of the CDR3 is 17 residues. Here the CDR3 DNA reads TGTGCCACCAGTGAGGGAGGGACTCCATCGAACACCGGGGAGCTGTTTTTT. Protein: CATSEGGTPSNTGELFF.

This clone turned up a few times. The rearrangement links TRBV24-1 to TRBJ1-2; 8 nucleotides match TRBD1. Germline V gene lookup returns CDR1 KGHDR and CDR2 SFDVKD. This CDR3 spans 13 amino acids. J lost 4 bases, V lost 7 bases, and 4 bases had no gene match. The CDR3 is CATSSGGGYGYTF. CDR3 coding DNA: TGTGCCACCAGCTCAGGGGGCGGCTATGGCTACACCTTC.

J is TRBJ2-7 and V is TRBV28; 7 bases fit TRBD1. CDR3 size: 11 residues. The trim removed 6 bases at V and 4 bases at J, leaving 0 bases unmatched. Germline V gene sequence: CDR1 MDHEN, CDR2 SYDVKM. The CDR3 region has the DNA TGTGCCAGCAGGGACAGGTACGAGCAGTACTTC. Residues: CASRDRYEQYF.

This chain links TRBV11-1 with TRBJ2-2, with 8 bases identical to TRBD1. This CDR3 is 15 amino acids long. The germline V gene encodes CDR1 SGHAT and CDR2 FQDESV (reference sequence). With 6 bases clipped from V and 4 bases from J, the junction kept 7 bases outside the gene matches. For the CDR3, the DNA is TGTGCCAGCAGTCCGCAGGGGGCCGGCACCGGGGAGCTGTTTTTT. This codes for CASSPQGAGTGELFF.

The chain carries TRBV27 and TRBJ2-7, with 10 positions matching TRBD1. The CDR3 sequence is 15 residues long. Germline V gene lookup returns CDR1 MNHEY and CDR2 SMNVEV (reference sequence). The V gene end was trimmed by 3 bases and the J gene end by 5 bases; junction bases not matched to a gene: 7. The CDR3 loop reads CASSFPGTGVDEQYF. The CDR3, as DNA: TGTGCCAGCAGTTTCCCAGGGACAGGGGTCGACGAGCAGTACTTC.

This clone was found a few times. The chain joins TRBV6-5 to TRBJ1-6, with 10 bases fitting TRBD1. Germline V gives CDR1 MNHEY, CDR2 SVGAGI. Trimming removed 5 bases from V and 15 bases from J; junction bases left unmatched: 13. This CDR3 has 15 residues. The CDR3: CASSLYGGTGEDLHF. CDR3 DNA: TGTGCCAGCAGTCTCTACGGGGGGACAGGGGAGGACCTCCACTTT.

This chain links TRBV19 with TRBJ1-6; 7 bases match TRBD1. This CDR3 has 14 amino acids. The ends lost 5 bases at V and 6 bases at J; junction bases unmatched: 4. Germline-derived CDR1 and CDR2 are LNHDA and SQIVND (reference sequence). This chain's CDR3 is CASSLGQPNSPLHF. The CDR3 nucleotides read TGTGCCAGTAGTCTGGGACAGCCTAATTCACCCCTCCACTTT.

The chain recombines TRBV6-5 with TRBJ1-5; no firm D call. This CDR3 is 13 amino acids long. Deletions cut 7 bases from V and 2 bases from J, with 9 bases between. From germline, CDR1 is MNHEY and CDR2 SVGAGI. This chain's CDR3 is CASTERGNQPQHF. Written as DNA, the CDR3 is TGTGCCAGCACCGAGCGGGGCAATCAGCCCCAGCATTTT.